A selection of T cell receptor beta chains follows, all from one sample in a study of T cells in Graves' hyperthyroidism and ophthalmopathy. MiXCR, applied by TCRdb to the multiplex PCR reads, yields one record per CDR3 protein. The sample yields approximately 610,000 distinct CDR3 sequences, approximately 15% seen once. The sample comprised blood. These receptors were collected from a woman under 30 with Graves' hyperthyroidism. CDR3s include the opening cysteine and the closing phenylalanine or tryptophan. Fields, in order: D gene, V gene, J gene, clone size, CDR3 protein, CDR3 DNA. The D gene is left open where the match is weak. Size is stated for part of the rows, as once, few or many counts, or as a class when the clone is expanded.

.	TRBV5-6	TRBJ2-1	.	CASSRSDTGHYNEQFF	TGTGCCAGCAGCCGATCGGACACGGGACATTACAATGAGCAGTTCTTC
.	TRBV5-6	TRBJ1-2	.	CASSLANRGSDGYTF	TGTGCCAGCAGCTTGGCCAATCGGGGGTCGGATGGCTACACCTTC
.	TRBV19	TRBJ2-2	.	CASSMLGTGELFF	TGTGCCAGTAGTATGTTAGGAACCGGGGAGCTGTTTTTT
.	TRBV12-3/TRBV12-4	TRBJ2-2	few	CASSLAVGANTGELFF	TGTGCCAGCAGTTTAGCGGTGGGGGCGAACACCGGGGAGCTGTTTTTT
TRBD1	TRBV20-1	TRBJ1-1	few	CSASAIPGQGSSEAFF	TGCAGTGCTAGCGCAATACCGGGACAGGGGTCTTCTGAAGCTTTCTTT
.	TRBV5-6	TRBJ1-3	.	CASSLVAGGEGNTIYF	TGTGCCAGCAGCTTGGTTGCGGGGGGCGAAGGAAACACCATATATTTT
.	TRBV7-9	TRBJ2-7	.	CASSLAPLNEQYF	TGTGCCAGCAGCTTAGCACCACTCAACGAGCAGTACTTC
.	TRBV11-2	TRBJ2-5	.	CASSLKSPGKETQYF	TGTGCCAGCAGCTTGAAATCTCCGGGGAAAGAGACCCAGTACTTC
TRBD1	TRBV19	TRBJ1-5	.	CASSARATGTSNQPQHF	TGTGCCAGTAGCGCTAGGGCGACAGGGACTAGCAATCAGCCCCAGCATTTT
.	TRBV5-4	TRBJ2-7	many	CASNRTVAEAYEQYF	TGTGCCAGCAACCGAACCGTAGCGGAGGCCTACGAGCAGTACTTC
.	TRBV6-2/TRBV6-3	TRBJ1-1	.	CASSYPRQVSTEAFF	TGTGCCAGCAGTTACCCTAGACAGGTGAGCACTGAAGCTTTCTTT
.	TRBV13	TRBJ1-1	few	CASSPYGSTGAFF	TGTGCCAGCAGCCCTTACGGATCCACAGGGGCTTTCTTT
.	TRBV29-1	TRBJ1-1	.	CSGGVSGNTEAFF	TGCAGCGGCGGGGTGTCCGGGAACACTGAAGCTTTCTTT
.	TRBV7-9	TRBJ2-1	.	CASSSDLYNEQFF	TGTGCCAGCAGCTCGGACCTTTACAATGAGCAGTTCTTC
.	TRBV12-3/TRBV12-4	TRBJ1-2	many	CASSLAMGEGYTF	TGTGCCAGCAGTTTAGCGATGGGCGAAGGCTACACCTTC
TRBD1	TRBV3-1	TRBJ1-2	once	CASSLTGPYGSTF	TGTGCCAGCAGCCTGACAGGGCCCTATGGCTCCACCTTC
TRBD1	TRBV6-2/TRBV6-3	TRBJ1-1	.	CASRKPGTGNTEAFF	TGTGCCAGCAGAAAGCCAGGGACAGGGAACACTGAAGCTTTCTTT
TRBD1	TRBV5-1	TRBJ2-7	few	CASSLVTGGAYEQYF	TGCGCCAGCAGCTTGGTTACAGGGGGCGCGTACGAGCAGTACTTC
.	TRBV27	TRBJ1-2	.	CAISRGDGYGYTF	TGTGCCATCTCAAGGGGGGATGGCTATGGCTACACCTTC
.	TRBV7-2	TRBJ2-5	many	CASSLWASGETQYF	TGTGCCAGCAGCTTGTGGGCATCGGGGGAGACCCAGTACTTC
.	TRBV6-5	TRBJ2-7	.	CASSYSGGSGTYEQYF	TGTGCCAGCAGTTACTCAGGGGGAAGTGGGACCTACGAGCAGTACTTC
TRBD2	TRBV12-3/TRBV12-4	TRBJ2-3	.	CASSPGGGLAGDTQYF	TGTGCCAGCAGTCCCGGGGGGGGACTAGCGGGGGATACGCAGTATTTT
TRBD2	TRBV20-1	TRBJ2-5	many	CSASTSGRQETQYF	TGCAGTGCTAGTACCAGCGGGAGACAAGAGACCCAGTACTTC
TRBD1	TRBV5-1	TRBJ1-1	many	CASSLSRDRGGTEAFF	TGCGCCAGCAGCTTATCGAGGGACAGGGGCGGCACTGAAGCTTTCTTT
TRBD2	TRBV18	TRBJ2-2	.	CASSPYLAGGSTGELFF	TGTGCCAGCTCACCTTACCTAGCGGGAGGCAGCACCGGGGAGCTGTTTTTT
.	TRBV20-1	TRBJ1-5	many	CSARDVRDTSNQPQHF	TGCAGTGCTAGAGATGTAAGGGACACTAGCAATCAGCCCCAGCATTTT
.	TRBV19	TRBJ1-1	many	CASSIARVGQHEAFF	TGTGCCAGTAGTATAGCCCGGGTAGGACAGCATGAAGCTTTCTTT
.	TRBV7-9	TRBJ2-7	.	CASSSWDTSHYEQYF	TGTGCCAGCAGCTCCTGGGACACTTCACACTACGAGCAGTACTTC
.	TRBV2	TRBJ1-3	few	CASSVDKSSGNTIYF	TGTGCCAGCAGTGTGGACAAGTCCTCTGGAAACACCATATATTTT
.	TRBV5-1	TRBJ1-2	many	CASSDNNYGYTF	TGCGCCAGCAGCGACAATAACTATGGCTACACCTTC
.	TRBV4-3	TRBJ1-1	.	CASSHDYVSEAFF	TGCGCCAGCAGCCACGATTACGTGTCTGAAGCTTTCTTT
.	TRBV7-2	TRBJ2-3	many	CASSRHKKTPSTDTQYF	TGTGCCAGCAGCCGTCATAAAAAGACCCCTAGCACAGATACGCAGTATTTT
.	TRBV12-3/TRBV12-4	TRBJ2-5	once	CASRRDRLLQETQYF	TGTGCCAGCAGAAGAGACAGGCTCCTGCAAGAGACCCAGTACTTC
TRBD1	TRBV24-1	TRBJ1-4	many	CATSDPTGGGNEKLFF	TGTGCCACCAGTGACCCGACAGGGGGGGGAAATGAAAAACTGTTTTTT
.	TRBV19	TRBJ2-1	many	CASSIGHRDEVYNEQFF	TGTGCCAGTAGTATCGGTCACAGAGACGAGGTGTACAATGAGCAGTTCTTC
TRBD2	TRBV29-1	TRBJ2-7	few	CSAYLTSGSSSYEQYF	TGCAGCGCTTACCTGACTAGCGGGAGTTCATCCTACGAGCAGTACTTC
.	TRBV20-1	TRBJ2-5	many	CSARQDSGTQYF	TGCAGTGCTAGACAGGATTCTGGGACCCAGTACTTC
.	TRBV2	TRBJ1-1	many	CASSYGPRGTEAFF	TGTGCCAGCAGTTACGGACCCAGAGGGACTGAAGCTTTCTTT
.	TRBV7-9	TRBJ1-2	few	CASSFSLSGFSNYGYTF	TGTGCCAGCAGCTTTTCTTTAAGCGGATTTTCGAACTATGGCTACACCTTC
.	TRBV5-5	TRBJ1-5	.	CASSRRDLNQPQHF	TGTGCCAGCAGCCGCCGGGACCTCAATCAGCCCCAGCATTTT
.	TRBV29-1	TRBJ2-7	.	CSVAPRGQPYEQYF	TGCAGCGTCGCCCCCCGAGGACAGCCCTACGAGCAGTACTTC
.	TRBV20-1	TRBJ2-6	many	CSASRTAISGANVLTF	TGCAGTGCTAGTCGGACAGCCATATCTGGGGCCAACGTCCTGACTTTC
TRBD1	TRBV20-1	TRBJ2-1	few	CSAREGTGGSYNEQFF	TGCAGTGCTAGGGAGGGGACAGGGGGCTCCTACAATGAGCAGTTCTTC
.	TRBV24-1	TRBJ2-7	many	CATSDGHYEQYF	TGTGCCACCAGTGACGGACATTACGAGCAGTACTTC
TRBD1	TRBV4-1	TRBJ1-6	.	CASSQGVSPGQGGNSPLHF	TGCGCCAGCAGCCAAGGTGTATCTCCGGGACAGGGTGGAAATTCACCCCTCCACTTT
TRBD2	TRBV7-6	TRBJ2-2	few	CASSSYPKRGDHTGELFF	TGTGCCAGCAGCTCCTACCCTAAGCGGGGGGACCACACCGGGGAGCTGTTTTTT
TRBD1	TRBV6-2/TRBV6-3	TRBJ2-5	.	CASSQRTGWKTQYF	TGTGCCAGCAGCCAACGGACAGGGTGGAAGACCCAGTACTTC
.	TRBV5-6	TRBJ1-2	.	CASSLLDARVSYTF	TGTGCCAGCAGCTTGCTAGACGCGAGGGTTAGCTACACCTTC
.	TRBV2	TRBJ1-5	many	CASQGERGRTQPQHF	TGTGCCAGCCAAGGGGAAAGGGGTCGGACTCAGCCCCAGCATTTT
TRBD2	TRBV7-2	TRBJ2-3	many	CASSSSTGTSGTSTDTQYF	TGTGCCAGCAGCTCATCCACCGGGACTAGCGGGACGAGCACAGATACGCAGTATTTT
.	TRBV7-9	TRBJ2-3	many	CASSVRPDTQYF	TGTGCCAGCAGCGTAAGGCCAGATACGCAGTATTTT
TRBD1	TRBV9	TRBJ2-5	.	CANRGHEETQYF	TGTGCCAACAGGGGGCATGAGGAGACCCAGTACTTC
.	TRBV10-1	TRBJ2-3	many	CASSESADTQYF	TGCGCCAGCAGTGAGTCCGCAGATACGCAGTATTTT
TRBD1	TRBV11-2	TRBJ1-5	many	CASSLGADRAGNQPQHF	TGTGCCAGCAGCCTAGGGGCCGACAGGGCGGGCAATCAGCCCCAGCATTTT
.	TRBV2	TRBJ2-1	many	CASSEFTGDEQFF	TGTGCCAGCAGTGAATTTACGGGGGATGAGCAGTTCTTC